Listed below are T cell receptor beta chains from one sample, sequenced in a study of T cells in Graves' hyperthyroidism and ophthalmopathy. TCRdb re-derived calls from the multiplex PCR reads in MiXCR, one entry per CDR3 protein. The profile covers about 510,000 distinct CDR3 sequences, with 40% to 50% appearing a single time and around 44% taken by the ten largest. Sequenced: peripheral blood or thyroid tissue (not recorded which). The receptors originated from an adult woman with Graves' disease, either hyperthyroidism or ophthalmopathy (not recorded which). The CDR3 runs from the conserved cysteine through the conserved F or W. D genes are given only for firm matches. Clone size, where shown, is once, few, many, or a class for clones that have expanded.

size: few
D: TRBD2
V: TRBV5-4
J: TRBJ2-7
DNA: TGTGCCAGCAGCCCGACTAGCGGGAGTTTAGAGGAGCAGTACTTC
CDR3: CASSPTSGSLEEQYF

size: many
D: .
V: TRBV5-8
J: TRBJ1-2
DNA: TGTGCCAGCAGCTGGGAGGAGAGGAGAGCTAACTATGGCTACACCTTC
CDR3: CASSWEERRANYGYTF

size: .
D: .
V: TRBV5-1
J: TRBJ1-1
DNA: TGCGCCAGCAGCTTGCTGACAAGGAACACTGAAGCTTTCTTT
CDR3: CASSLLTRNTEAFF

size: .
D: TRBD1
V: TRBV2
J: TRBJ1-2
DNA: TGTGCCAGCAGTCGACAGGGTGGAGATTATGGCTACACCTTC
CDR3: CASSRQGGDYGYTF

size: .
D: .
V: TRBV20-1
J: TRBJ1-2
DNA: TGCAGTGCTAGTCGGCGCGGGCGCGGCTACACCTTC
CDR3: CSASRRGRGYTF

size: .
D: .
V: TRBV20-1
J: TRBJ1-1
DNA: TGCAGTGCCACGGGGTGGGCTAGCACTGAAGCTTTCTTT
CDR3: CSATGWASTEAFF

size: few
D: .
V: TRBV15
J: TRBJ2-6
DNA: TGTGCCACCAGCAGAGATACCGGGACAAGCTTATCTGGGGCCAACGTCCTGACTTTC
CDR3: CATSRDTGTSLSGANVLTF

size: few
D: TRBD1
V: TRBV10-3
J: TRBJ1-6
DNA: TGTGCCATCAGTGCGGGGACAGCCGATAATTCACCCCTCCACTTT
CDR3: CAISAGTADNSPLHF

size: once
D: .
V: TRBV7-9
J: TRBJ1-2
DNA: TGCGCCAGCAGCCAAGAAGGCCGGGGAGCTAACTATGGCTACACCTTC
CDR3: CASSQEGRGANYGYTF

size: few
D: .
V: TRBV6-5
J: TRBJ2-5
DNA: TGTGCCAGCAGTGAATACCAAGAGACCCAGTACTTC
CDR3: CASSEYQETQYF

size: many
D: .
V: TRBV5-1
J: TRBJ1-6
DNA: TGCGCCAGCAGCTTGGGAACGCAGCGTTCACCCCTCCACTTT
CDR3: CASSLGTQRSPLHF

size: .
D: TRBD2
V: TRBV29-1
J: TRBJ2-5
DNA: TGCAGCGTTGCCGCGGGAGCCGACCAAGAGACCCAGTACTTC
CDR3: CSVAAGADQETQYF

size: .
D: .
V: TRBV9
J: TRBJ1-1
DNA: TGTGCCAGCAGCTTAAGGGACCGAGCCACTGAAGCTTTCTTT
CDR3: CASSLRDRATEAFF

size: many
D: .
V: TRBV20-1
J: TRBJ1-2
DNA: TGCAGTGCCAGTGGACCCGTTCCGAACTATGGCTACACCTTC
CDR3: CSASGPVPNYGYTF

size: .
D: .
V: TRBV7-8
J: TRBJ1-1
DNA: TGTGCCAGCAGCTTAGCAGGGCAAGCTGAAGCTTTCTTT
CDR3: CASSLAGQAEAFF

size: .
D: .
V: TRBV7-2
J: TRBJ1-4
DNA: TGTGCCAGCAGCTTAGGTAGCCATAATGAAAAACTGTTTTTT
CDR3: CASSLGSHNEKLFF

size: .
D: .
V: TRBV20-1
J: TRBJ2-3
DNA: TGCAGTGCTAGAGATTGGAGATTAGCTATGCATACGCAGTATTTT
CDR3: CSARDWRLAMHTQYF

size: .
D: TRBD1
V: TRBV20-1
J: TRBJ1-5
DNA: TGCAGTGCTTACGACAGGGGGGGCAATCAGCCTCAGCATTTT
CDR3: CSAYDRGGNQPQHF

size: .
D: .
V: TRBV2
J: TRBJ2-5
DNA: TGTGCCAGGAGAGCGGGACAGTCCGGGGAGACCCAGTACTTC
CDR3: CARRAGQSGETQYF

size: few
D: .
V: TRBV29-1
J: TRBJ2-5
DNA: TGCAGCTCCATCTGGGGCATGGAGACCCAGTACTTC
CDR3: CSSIWGMETQYF

size: many
D: .
V: TRBV20-1
J: TRBJ2-5
DNA: TGCAGTGCTAGTTTCGGCAGACCTGTGGCCCAGTACTTC
CDR3: CSASFGRPVAQYF

size: .
D: TRBD1
V: TRBV6-1
J: TRBJ1-1
DNA: TGTGCCAGCAGTCGACCGCGGACAGGGATGAACACTGAAGCTTTCTTT
CDR3: CASSRPRTGMNTEAFF

size: many
D: TRBD1
V: TRBV2
J: TRBJ1-5
DNA: TGTGCCAGCAGTGCCACCCACACCACAGGGGTGAGTCAGCCCCAGCATTTT
CDR3: CASSATHTTGVSQPQHF

size: .
D: .
V: TRBV29-1
J: TRBJ2-5
DNA: TGCAGCGTTGACCGGTACCAAGAGACCCAGTACTTC
CDR3: CSVDRYQETQYF

size: few
D: .
V: TRBV29-1
J: TRBJ1-2
DNA: TGCAGCGTTGCCGGGGGGGGTGGCTACACCTTC
CDR3: CSVAGGGGYTF

size: .
D: TRBD2
V: TRBV7-9
J: TRBJ2-7
DNA: TGTGCCAGCAGCCAATGGGGTCTAGCGGCTAAGGGCTACGAGCAGTACTTC
CDR3: CASSQWGLAAKGYEQYF